The rows below give T cell receptor beta chains drawn from one sample of a study of blood T cell repertoires in COVID-19. Measured with immunoSEQ multiplex PCR; TCRdb has only the in-frame clones, and not every one. Among about 180,000 clones, 84% were seen once, and the ten largest hold 15%. Sequenced sample: PBMCs or T cells enriched from blood (not recorded which). The receptors come from a man in his fifties or sixties who had recovered from COVID-19. CDR3s include the opening cysteine and the closing phenylalanine or tryptophan. The D gene is left open where the match is weak. Rows give clone size only sometimes, using once, few, many, or a class for an expanded clone.

D gene: TRBD1
clone size: NA
J gene: TRBJ1-6
V gene: TRBV5-1
CDR3 protein: CASSRLGQTNSPLHF
CDR3 DNA: TGCGCCAGCAGCCGGTTGGGACAGACAAATTCACCCCTCCACTTT

D gene: NA
clone size: NA
J gene: TRBJ1-6
V gene: TRBV5-1
CDR3 protein: CASKESRGNSPLHF
CDR3 DNA: TGCGCCAGCAAAGAGAGTAGGGGAAATTCACCCCTCCACTTT

D gene: NA
clone size: NA
J gene: TRBJ1-5
V gene: TRBV4-1
CDR3 protein: CASSLASGGSGDQPQHF
CDR3 DNA: TGCGCCAGCAGCCTAGCGTCGGGGGGATCGGGCGATCAGCCCCAGCATTTT

D gene: NA
clone size: NA
J gene: TRBJ1-2
V gene: TRBV5-1
CDR3 protein: CASSLATSNYGYTF
CDR3 DNA: TGCGCCAGCAGCTTGGCCACTTCTAACTATGGCTACACCTTC

D gene: NA
clone size: NA
J gene: TRBJ2-2
V gene: TRBV19
CDR3 protein: CASMEDRVTGELFF
CDR3 DNA: TGTGCCAGTATGGAGGACAGAGTCACCGGGGAGCTGTTTTTT

D gene: TRBD2
clone size: NA
J gene: TRBJ2-2
V gene: TRBV7-9
CDR3 protein: CASSPRPGLAGGNTGELFF
CDR3 DNA: TGTGCCAGCAGTCCAAGACCGGGACTAGCGGGGGGTAACACCGGGGAGCTGTTTTTT

D gene: TRBD2
clone size: NA
J gene: TRBJ2-7
V gene: TRBV18
CDR3 protein: CASSHGTSHLYEQYF
CDR3 DNA: TGTGCCAGCTCACACGGGACTAGCCACCTTTACGAGCAGTACTTC

D gene: TRBD1
clone size: NA
J gene: TRBJ1-6
V gene: TRBV27
CDR3 protein: CASSSSDRAYNSPLHF
CDR3 DNA: TGTGCCAGCAGTTCCTCGGACAGGGCATATAATTCACCCCTCCACTTT

D gene: NA
clone size: once
J gene: TRBJ1-1
V gene: TRBV5-6
CDR3 protein: CASSLSPSEAFF
CDR3 DNA: TGTGCCAGCAGCTTGAGCCCGTCTGAAGCTTTCTTT

D gene: TRBD1
clone size: NA
J gene: TRBJ1-1
V gene: TRBV6-6
CDR3 protein: CASSLDRVGDTEAFF
CDR3 DNA: TGTGCCAGCAGTTTAGACAGGGTGGGTGACACTGAAGCTTTCTTT

D gene: NA
clone size: NA
J gene: TRBJ1-5
V gene: TRBV7-6
CDR3 protein: CASSLAGEVNQPQHF
CDR3 DNA: TGTGCCAGCAGCTTAGCAGGGGAGGTCAATCAGCCCCAGCATTTT

D gene: NA
clone size: NA
J gene: TRBJ1-2
V gene: TRBV10-3
CDR3 protein: CAISGDRVGSNYGYTF
CDR3 DNA: TGTGCCATCAGTGGGGATAGGGTCGGGAGCAACTATGGCTACACCTTC

D gene: NA
clone size: NA
J gene: TRBJ1-6
V gene: TRBV28
CDR3 protein: CASSFPGAGNSPLHF
CDR3 DNA: TGTGCCAGCAGTTTCCCAGGGGCTGGTAATTCACCCCTCCACTTT

D gene: NA
clone size: NA
J gene: TRBJ1-2
V gene: TRBV29-1
CDR3 protein: CSAQKGDGYTF
CDR3 DNA: TGCAGCGCTCAAAAGGGGGATGGCTACACCTTC

D gene: TRBD1
clone size: NA
J gene: TRBJ1-5
V gene: TRBV24-1
CDR3 protein: CATRGQSNQPQHF
CDR3 DNA: TGTGCCACCAGGGGACAGTCCAATCAGCCCCAGCATTTT

D gene: TRBD1
clone size: NA
J gene: TRBJ1-1
V gene: TRBV19
CDR3 protein: CASRKDRGSNEAFF
CDR3 DNA: TGTGCCAGTAGAAAGGACAGGGGGTCGAACGAAGCTTTCTTT

D gene: TRBD1
clone size: NA
J gene: TRBJ1-2
V gene: TRBV6-5
CDR3 protein: CASSQTGQPSGYTF
CDR3 DNA: TGTGCCAGCAGTCAAACGGGACAGCCATCGGGCTACACCTTC

D gene: TRBD1
clone size: NA
J gene: TRBJ1-6
V gene: TRBV3-1/TRBV3-2
CDR3 protein: CASSQGSGGVNSPLHF
CDR3 DNA: TGTGCCAGCAGCCAAGGTTCAGGGGGTGTAAATTCACCCCTCCACTTT

D gene: NA
clone size: NA
J gene: TRBJ1-2
V gene: TRBV19
CDR3 protein: CASSTNRVGRNYGYTF
CDR3 DNA: TGTGCCAGTAGTACAAACAGGGTTGGACGCAACTATGGCTACACCTTC

D gene: TRBD2
clone size: NA
J gene: TRBJ2-1
V gene: TRBV5-6
CDR3 protein: CASSLGLAGGINEQFF
CDR3 DNA: TGTGCCAGCAGCTTGGGACTAGCGGGGGGAATCAATGAGCAGTTCTTC

D gene: TRBD2
clone size: NA
J gene: TRBJ2-7
V gene: TRBV5-1
CDR3 protein: CASSLASGDLEQYF
CDR3 DNA: TGCGCCAGCAGCTTGGCTAGCGGGGACCTCGAGCAGTACTTC

D gene: NA
clone size: NA
J gene: TRBJ2-1
V gene: TRBV4-1
CDR3 protein: CASSQEPLPTYNEQFF
CDR3 DNA: TGCGCCAGCAGCCAAGAACCACTACCTACCTACAATGAGCAGTTCTTC

D gene: TRBD2
clone size: NA
J gene: TRBJ2-3
V gene: TRBV5-4
CDR3 protein: CASSLGGGALTDTQYF
CDR3 DNA: TGTGCCAGCAGCTTAGGCGGGGGGGCCTTGACAGATACGCAGTATTTT

D gene: TRBD1
clone size: NA
J gene: TRBJ2-2
V gene: TRBV19
CDR3 protein: CASSVDRAGELFF
CDR3 DNA: TGTGCCAGTAGTGTAGACAGGGCCGGGGAGCTGTTTTTT

D gene: TRBD2
clone size: NA
J gene: TRBJ2-7
V gene: TRBV7-3
CDR3 protein: CASSSRGTSGVSYEQYF
CDR3 DNA: TGTGCCAGCAGCTCCAGGGGGACTAGCGGGGTCTCCTACGAGCAGTACTTC

D gene: NA
clone size: NA
J gene: TRBJ1-2
V gene: TRBV28
CDR3 protein: CASSSGVRGSNYGYTF
CDR3 DNA: TGTGCCAGCAGTAGTGGCGTGAGAGGGTCTAACTATGGCTACACCTTC

D gene: TRBD1
clone size: few
J gene: TRBJ2-1
V gene: TRBV18
CDR3 protein: CASSPQSRGRGNEQFF
CDR3 DNA: TGTGCCAGCTCACCACAGTCCAGGGGGCGAGGGAATGAGCAGTTCTTC

D gene: NA
clone size: NA
J gene: TRBJ2-7
V gene: TRBV28
CDR3 protein: CAILRAGPYEQYF
CDR3 DNA: TGTGCCATCCTCCGGGCAGGGCCCTACGAGCAGTACTTC

D gene: NA
clone size: NA
J gene: TRBJ2-3
V gene: TRBV6-1
CDR3 protein: CASREQDYAVLSHSTDTQYF
CDR3 DNA: TGTGCCAGCAGGGAACAGGACTACGCCGTCCTTAGCCATAGCACAGATACGCAGTATTTT

D gene: NA
clone size: NA
J gene: TRBJ1-5
V gene: TRBV2
CDR3 protein: CASRAGTRNQPQHF
CDR3 DNA: TGTGCCAGCCGAGCCGGGACAAGGAATCAGCCCCAGCATTTT

D gene: TRBD1
clone size: NA
J gene: TRBJ2-7
V gene: TRBV24-1
CDR3 protein: CATSDSRQGIASYEQYF
CDR3 DNA: TGTGCCACCAGTGACTCTCGACAGGGTATAGCTTCCTACGAGCAGTACTTC

D gene: TRBD1
clone size: NA
J gene: TRBJ1-5
V gene: TRBV10-3
CDR3 protein: CAISGTGGSKNNQPQHF
CDR3 DNA: TGTGCCATCAGTGGGACAGGGGGCTCGAAAAACAATCAGCCCCAGCATTTT

D gene: TRBD1
clone size: NA
J gene: TRBJ1-3
V gene: TRBV19
CDR3 protein: CASSTGQGRNTIYF
CDR3 DNA: TGTGCCAGTAGTACGGGACAGGGAAGAAACACCATATATTTT

D gene: NA
clone size: few
J gene: TRBJ1-6
V gene: TRBV28
CDR3 protein: CASSKQGNSYNSPLHF
CDR3 DNA: TGTGCCAGCAGTAAACAGGGTAATTCCTATAATTCACCCCTCCACTTT

D gene: NA
clone size: NA
J gene: TRBJ1-1
V gene: TRBV7-9
CDR3 protein: CASRVPENTEAFF
CDR3 DNA: TGTGCCAGCAGGGTCCCAGAGAACACTGAAGCTTTCTTT

D gene: NA
clone size: NA
J gene: TRBJ1-5
V gene: TRBV30
CDR3 protein: CAWSRQGNQPQHF
CDR3 DNA: TGTGCCTGGAGTCGGCAGGGCAATCAGCCCCAGCATTTT

D gene: NA
clone size: NA
J gene: TRBJ2-2
V gene: TRBV2
CDR3 protein: CASSEAKGYTGELFF
CDR3 DNA: TGTGCCAGCAGTGAGGCCAAGGGGTACACCGGGGAGCTGTTTTTT

D gene: NA
clone size: NA
J gene: TRBJ1-2
V gene: TRBV11-1
CDR3 protein: CASSLEGNYGYTF
CDR3 DNA: TGTGCCAGCAGCTTAGAGGGGAACTATGGCTACACCTTC

D gene: TRBD1
clone size: NA
J gene: TRBJ2-7
V gene: TRBV6-1
CDR3 protein: CASSDGTGTYEQYF
CDR3 DNA: TGTGCCAGCAGTGACGGGACAGGGACCTACGAGCAGTACTTC

D gene: NA
clone size: NA
J gene: TRBJ2-7
V gene: TRBV5-1
CDR3 protein: CASTRDLVYEQYF
CDR3 DNA: TGCGCCAGCACCCGGGACTTAGTCTACGAGCAGTACTTC

D gene: TRBD1
clone size: NA
J gene: TRBJ2-1
V gene: TRBV7-3
CDR3 protein: CASTPGTGSNEQFF
CDR3 DNA: TGTGCCAGCACCCCCGGGACAGGGTCCAATGAGCAGTTCTTC

D gene: NA
clone size: NA
J gene: TRBJ2-3
V gene: TRBV5-5
CDR3 protein: CASSLLEGSTDTQYF
CDR3 DNA: TGTGCCAGCAGCTTGTTGGAGGGATCGACAGATACGCAGTATTTT

D gene: NA
clone size: NA
J gene: TRBJ1-2
V gene: TRBV6-2/TRBV6-3
CDR3 protein: CASSPPQGRVYGYTF
CDR3 DNA: TGTGCCAGCAGCCCCCCCCAGGGAAGGGTGTATGGCTACACCTTC

D gene: NA
clone size: NA
J gene: TRBJ1-5
V gene: TRBV24-1
CDR3 protein: CATSDHGDQPQHF
CDR3 DNA: TGTGCCACCAGTGACCATGGAGATCAGCCCCAGCATTTT

D gene: TRBD1
clone size: NA
J gene: TRBJ1-5
V gene: TRBV6-5
CDR3 protein: CASSYGTGVGQPQHF
CDR3 DNA: TGTGCCAGCAGTTACGGGACAGGGGTTGGTCAGCCCCAGCATTTT

D gene: NA
clone size: NA
J gene: TRBJ2-1
V gene: TRBV6-4
CDR3 protein: CASSEGHYNEQFF
CDR3 DNA: TGTGCCAGCAGTGAGGGACACTACAATGAGCAGTTCTTC

D gene: NA
clone size: NA
J gene: TRBJ1-1
V gene: TRBV2
CDR3 protein: CASIPGGLLNTEAFF
CDR3 DNA: TGTGCCAGCATCCCTGGGGGACTCCTGAACACTGAAGCTTTCTTT

D gene: NA
clone size: NA
J gene: TRBJ1-4
V gene: TRBV5-4
CDR3 protein: CASSLASGNEKLFF
CDR3 DNA: TGTGCCAGCAGCTTGGCTTCGGGGAATGAAAAACTGTTTTTT

D gene: TRBD1
clone size: NA
J gene: TRBJ1-4
V gene: TRBV7-2
CDR3 protein: CASSLWGQGGEKLFF
CDR3 DNA: TGTGCCAGCAGCTTATGGGGACAGGGAGGCGAAAAACTGTTTTTT

D gene: TRBD1
clone size: few
J gene: TRBJ1-6
V gene: TRBV4-2
CDR3 protein: CASSQDRGNSPLHF
CDR3 DNA: TGTGCCAGCAGCCAGGACAGGGGTAATTCACCCCTCCACTTT

D gene: NA
clone size: NA
J gene: TRBJ1-5
V gene: TRBV13
CDR3 protein: CASSSDRGSQPQHF
CDR3 DNA: TGTGCCAGCAGCTCCGACCGAGGGAGCCAGCCCCAGCATTTT

D gene: TRBD2
clone size: NA
J gene: TRBJ2-7
V gene: TRBV5-4
CDR3 protein: CASTQGGREQYF
CDR3 DNA: TGTGCCAGCACCCAGGGAGGGAGGGAGCAGTACTTC

D gene: NA
clone size: NA
J gene: TRBJ1-5
V gene: TRBV20-1
CDR3 protein: CSASAGWGNQPQHF
CDR3 DNA: TGCAGTGCTAGTGCAGGGTGGGGCAATCAGCCCCAGCATTTT

D gene: NA
clone size: NA
J gene: TRBJ2-3
V gene: TRBV11-1
CDR3 protein: CASSLGGGTDTQYF
CDR3 DNA: TGTGCCAGCAGCTTAGGGGGGGGCACAGATACGCAGTATTTT

D gene: TRBD1
clone size: NA
J gene: TRBJ2-5
V gene: TRBV9
CDR3 protein: CASSKQGAREETQYF
CDR3 DNA: TGTGCCAGCAGCAAACAGGGGGCGCGGGAAGAGACCCAGTACTTC

D gene: NA
clone size: NA
J gene: TRBJ1-2
V gene: TRBV5-5
CDR3 protein: CASNPTGSGNYGYTF
CDR3 DNA: TGTGCCAGCAATCCTACTGGGTCAGGAAACTATGGCTACACCTTC

D gene: TRBD2
clone size: NA
J gene: TRBJ2-1
V gene: TRBV7-9
CDR3 protein: CASSTGTSGYNEQFF
CDR3 DNA: TGTGCCAGCAGCACCGGGACTAGCGGTTACAATGAGCAGTTCTTC

D gene: NA
clone size: NA
J gene: TRBJ1-1
V gene: TRBV28
CDR3 protein: CASSQGYEAFF
CDR3 DNA: TGTGCCAGCAGTCAGGGGTACGAAGCTTTCTTT